This T cell receptor beta chain was recovered during a study of blood T cell repertoires in COVID-19. Background on the study: Sites in the United States, Italy and Spain provided acute and convalescent COVID-19 samples. PBMCs, B-cell-depleted T cells, or T cells provided the cDNA or gDNA that made up the material.

Authors' analysis steps: Counts of nucleated cells, estimated from reference gene primer amplification, were obtained. Here immunoSEQ multiplex PCR was the method, and the copy in TCRdb shows in-frame clones only, minus some. The V and J calls and clone size come from that table; D and trimming were worked out from the DNA. Of 100,000 to 150,000 clones listed, around nine tenths are singletons. Patients at the Seattle site were enrolled during active infection and followed longitudinally. Germline values: CDR1 MNHEY, CDR2 SVGAGI. The CDR3 extends over 14 amino acids. V lost 7 bases and J lost 7; bases outside the gene matches: 7.

This TCR was sampled from a woman aged 70-85 years with COVID-19, enrolled during active disease. The chain joins TRBV6-5 to TRBJ2-1, with 10 nucleotides matching TRBD2. Sequenced: peripheral blood. CDR3 protein: CASNLAGGRNEQFF. CDR3 nucleotide sequence: TGTGCCAGCAATTTAGCGGGGGGACGTAATGAGCAGTTCTTC.